This T cell receptor beta chain comes out of a study of shared clonotypes between healthy human individuals. Study-level information: The plates for each donor numbered three CD4 naive, three CD4 memory, two CD8 naive and one CD8 memory.

In regard to this clone: As yet, its antigen is unknown.

Looked up from germline, CDR1 is MDHEN and CDR2 is SYDVKM. V dropped 5 bases and J dropped 6 bases, with 14 bases sitting between them. This CDR3 spans 14 amino acids. At deep level, the assay was performed. This table comes from immunoSEQ multiplex PCR, and its TCRdb copy is limited to in-frame clones, with some not included. The data hold about 2 million clones, with 85% to 95% observed a single time. Terminally differentiated effector memory CD45RA+ cells were excluded from the naive CD8 cells, which were CD45RO-negative and positively selected for CCR7. Study-wide findings and caveats: Rarefaction curves obtained for sorted subsets showed sequencing incomplete despite large depth. Researchers sampled only blood; tissue repertoires likely differ.

V usage is TRBV28 and J usage is TRBJ2-1; the D gene is possibly TRBD2 (6 bases). The sample consisted of naive CD8+ T cells sorted from blood. This receptor was taken from a man between 18 and 29 years old in good health. Here the CDR3 reads CASSLRGGLNEQFF. CDR3 bases: TGTGCCAGCAGTCTTCGGGGAGGCCTCAATGAGCAGTTCTTC.